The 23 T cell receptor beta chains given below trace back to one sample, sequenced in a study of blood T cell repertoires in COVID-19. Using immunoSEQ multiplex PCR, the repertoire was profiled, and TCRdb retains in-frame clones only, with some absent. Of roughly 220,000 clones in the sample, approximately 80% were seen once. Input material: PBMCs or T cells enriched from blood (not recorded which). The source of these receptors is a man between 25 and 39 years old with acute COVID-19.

This CDR3 is CASRKQGSGNTIYF. The CDR3 bases are TGTGCCAGCAGAAAACAGGGCTCTGGAAACACCATATATTTT. V usage is TRBV2 and J usage is TRBJ1-3; TRBD1 is a possible D gene (6 bases). Trimming removed 6 bases at V and 0 bases at J, with 9 bases between. This CDR3 is built from 14 residues. CDR1 is SNHLY, CDR2 FYNNEI, per germline.

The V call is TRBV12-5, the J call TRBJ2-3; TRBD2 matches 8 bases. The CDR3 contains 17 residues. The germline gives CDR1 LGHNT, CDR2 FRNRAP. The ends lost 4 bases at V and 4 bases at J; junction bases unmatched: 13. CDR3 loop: CASGYRPVSGVPDTQYF. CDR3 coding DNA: TGTGCTAGTGGTTACCGCCCGGTTAGCGGGGTCCCAGATACGCAGTATTTT.

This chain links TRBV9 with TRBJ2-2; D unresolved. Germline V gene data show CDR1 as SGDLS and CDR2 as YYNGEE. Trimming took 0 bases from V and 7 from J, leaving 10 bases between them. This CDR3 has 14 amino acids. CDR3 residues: CASSVATTYGELFF. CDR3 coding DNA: TGTGCCAGCAGCGTAGCTACGACTTACGGGGAGCTGTTTTTT.

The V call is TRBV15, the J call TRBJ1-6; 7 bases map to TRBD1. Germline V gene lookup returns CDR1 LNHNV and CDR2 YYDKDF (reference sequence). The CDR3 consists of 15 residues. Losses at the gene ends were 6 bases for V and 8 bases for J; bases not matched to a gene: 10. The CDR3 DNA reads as TGTGCCACCAGAGCGTCGGGAACAGGGGATTCACCCCTCCACTTT. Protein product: CATRASGTGDSPLHF.

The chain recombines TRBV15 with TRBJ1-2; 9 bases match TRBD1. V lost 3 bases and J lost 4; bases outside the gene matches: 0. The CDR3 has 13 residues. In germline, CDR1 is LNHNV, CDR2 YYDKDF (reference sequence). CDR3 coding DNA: TGTGCCACCAGCAGGGACAGGGGCTATGGCTACACCTTC. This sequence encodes CATSRDRGYGYTF.

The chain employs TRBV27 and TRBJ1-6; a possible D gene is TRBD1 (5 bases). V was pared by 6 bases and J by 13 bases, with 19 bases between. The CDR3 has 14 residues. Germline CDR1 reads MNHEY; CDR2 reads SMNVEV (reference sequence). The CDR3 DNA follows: TGTGCCAGCAGGGGCGGGGACGGAACTAGGCCCCTCCACTTT. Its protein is CASRGGDGTRPLHF.

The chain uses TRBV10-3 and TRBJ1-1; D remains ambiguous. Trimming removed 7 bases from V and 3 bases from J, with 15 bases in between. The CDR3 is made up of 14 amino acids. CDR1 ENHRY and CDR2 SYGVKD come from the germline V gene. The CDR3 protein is CAIKSHPEDTEAFF. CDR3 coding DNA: TGTGCCATCAAGAGCCATCCCGAGGACACTGAAGCTTTCTTT.

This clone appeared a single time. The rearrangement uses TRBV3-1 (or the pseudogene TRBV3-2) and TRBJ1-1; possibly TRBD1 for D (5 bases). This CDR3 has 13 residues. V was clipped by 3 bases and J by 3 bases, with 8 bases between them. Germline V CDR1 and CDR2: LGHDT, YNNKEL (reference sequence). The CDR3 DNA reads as TGTGCCAGCAGCCAGGGGGGGGACACTGAAGCTTTCTTT. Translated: CASSQGGDTEAFF.

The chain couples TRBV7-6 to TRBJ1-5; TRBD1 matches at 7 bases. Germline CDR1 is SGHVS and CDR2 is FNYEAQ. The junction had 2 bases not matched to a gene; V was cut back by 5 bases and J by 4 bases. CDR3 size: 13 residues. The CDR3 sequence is CASSPQGNQPQHF. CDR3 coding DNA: TGTGCCAGCAGCCCACAGGGGAATCAGCCCCAGCATTTT.

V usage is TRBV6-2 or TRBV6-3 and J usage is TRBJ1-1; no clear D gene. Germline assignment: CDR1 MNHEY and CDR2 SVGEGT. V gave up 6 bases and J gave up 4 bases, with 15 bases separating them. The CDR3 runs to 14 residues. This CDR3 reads CASSSLARGTEAFF. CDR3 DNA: TGTGCCAGCAGCTCCTTGGCCCGGGGCACTGAAGCTTTCTTT.

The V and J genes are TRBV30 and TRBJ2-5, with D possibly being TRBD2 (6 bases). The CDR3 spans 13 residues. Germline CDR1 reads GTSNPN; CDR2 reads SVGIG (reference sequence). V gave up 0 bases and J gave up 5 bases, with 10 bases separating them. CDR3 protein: CAWSVTAGETQYF. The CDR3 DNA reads TGTGCCTGGAGTGTAACTGCGGGGGAGACCCAGTACTTC.

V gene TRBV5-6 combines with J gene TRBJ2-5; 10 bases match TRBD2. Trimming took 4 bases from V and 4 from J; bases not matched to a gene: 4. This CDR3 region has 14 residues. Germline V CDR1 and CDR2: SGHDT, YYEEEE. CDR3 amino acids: CASSGGLARETQYF. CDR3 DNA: TGTGCCAGCAGCGGGGGACTAGCGAGAGAGACCCAGTACTTC.

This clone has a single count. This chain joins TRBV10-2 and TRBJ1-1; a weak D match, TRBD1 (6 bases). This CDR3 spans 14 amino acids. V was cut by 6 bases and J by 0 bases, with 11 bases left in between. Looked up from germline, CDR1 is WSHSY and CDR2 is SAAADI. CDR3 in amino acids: CASSSGGLNTEAFF. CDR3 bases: TGCGCCAGCAGCTCGGGGGGCTTGAACACTGAAGCTTTCTTT.

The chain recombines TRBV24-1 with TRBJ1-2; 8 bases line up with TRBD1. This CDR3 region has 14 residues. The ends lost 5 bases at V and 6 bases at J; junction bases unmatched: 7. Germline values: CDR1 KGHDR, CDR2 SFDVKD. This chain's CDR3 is CATSAGGAENGYTF. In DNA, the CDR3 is TGTGCCACCAGTGCAGGGGGCGCCGAGAATGGCTACACCTTC.

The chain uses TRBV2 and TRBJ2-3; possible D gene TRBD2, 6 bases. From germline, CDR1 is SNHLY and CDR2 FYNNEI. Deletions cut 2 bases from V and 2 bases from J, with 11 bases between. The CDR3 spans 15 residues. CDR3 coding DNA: TGTGCCAGCAGTGAACCTGGACTATCCACAGATACGCAGTATTTT. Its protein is CASSEPGLSTDTQYF.

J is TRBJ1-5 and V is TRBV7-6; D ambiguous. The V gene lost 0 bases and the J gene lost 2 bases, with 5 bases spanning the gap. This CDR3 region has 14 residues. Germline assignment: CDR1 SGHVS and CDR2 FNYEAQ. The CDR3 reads CASSLAGGNQPQHF. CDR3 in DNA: TGTGCCAGCAGCTTAGCCGGGGGCAATCAGCCCCAGCATTTT.

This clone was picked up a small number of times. The CDR3 here is CASSLTGLAHEQYF. For the CDR3, the DNA is TGTGCCAGCAGCTTAACGGGACTAGCCCACGAGCAGTACTTC. This chain joins TRBV11-2 and TRBJ2-7; 9 bases map to TRBD2. This CDR3 is built from 14 residues. Trimming removed 2 bases from V and 5 bases from J; junction bases left unmatched: 4. Germline-derived CDR1 and CDR2 are SGHAT and FQNNGV.

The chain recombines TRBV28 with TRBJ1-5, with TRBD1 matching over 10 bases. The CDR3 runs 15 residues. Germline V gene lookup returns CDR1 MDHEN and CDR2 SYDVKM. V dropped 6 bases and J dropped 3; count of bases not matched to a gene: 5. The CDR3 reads CASSSGQGYNQPQHF. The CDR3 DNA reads TGTGCCAGCAGCTCGGGACAGGGGTACAATCAGCCCCAGCATTTT. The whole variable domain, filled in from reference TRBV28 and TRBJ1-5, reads DVKVTQSSRYLVKRTGEKVFLECVQDMDHENMFWYRQDPGLGLRLIYFSYDVKMKEKGDIPEGYSVSREKKERFSLILESASTNQTSMYLCASSSGQGYNQPQHFGDGTRLSIL.

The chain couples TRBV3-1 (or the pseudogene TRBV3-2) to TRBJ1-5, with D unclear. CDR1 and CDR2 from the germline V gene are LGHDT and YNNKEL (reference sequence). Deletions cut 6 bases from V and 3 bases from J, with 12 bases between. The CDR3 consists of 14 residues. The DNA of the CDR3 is TGTGCCAGCAGTCGGAGCGGTGACAATCAGCCCCAGCATTTT. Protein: CASSRSGDNQPQHF.

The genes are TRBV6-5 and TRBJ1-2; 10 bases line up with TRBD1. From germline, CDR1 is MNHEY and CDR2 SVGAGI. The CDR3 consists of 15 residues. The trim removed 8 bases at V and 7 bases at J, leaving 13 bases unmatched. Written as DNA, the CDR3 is TGTGCCAGCTTTTTAACCGGGACAGGGGTTAGTGGCTACACCTTC. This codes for CASFLTGTGVSGYTF.

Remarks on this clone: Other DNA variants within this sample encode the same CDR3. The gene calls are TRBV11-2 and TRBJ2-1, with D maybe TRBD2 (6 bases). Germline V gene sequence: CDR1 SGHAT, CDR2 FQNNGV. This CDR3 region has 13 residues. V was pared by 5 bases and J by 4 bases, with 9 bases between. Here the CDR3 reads CASSLGGYNEQFF. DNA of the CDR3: TGTGCCAGCAGCCTTGGAGGGTACAATGAGCAGTTCTTC.

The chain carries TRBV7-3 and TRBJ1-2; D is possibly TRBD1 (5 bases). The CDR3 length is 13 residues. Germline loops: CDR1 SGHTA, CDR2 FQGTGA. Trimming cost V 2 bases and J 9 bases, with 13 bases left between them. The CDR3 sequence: CASSLGAGLSYTF. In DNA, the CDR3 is TGTGCCAGCAGCTTAGGGGCAGGCTTGAGCTACACCTTC.

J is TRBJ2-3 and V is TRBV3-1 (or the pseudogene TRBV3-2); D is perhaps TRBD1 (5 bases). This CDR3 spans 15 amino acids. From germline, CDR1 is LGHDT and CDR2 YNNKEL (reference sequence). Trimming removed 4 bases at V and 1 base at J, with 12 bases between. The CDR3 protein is CASSPRTSRTDTQYF. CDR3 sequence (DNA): TGTGCCAGCAGCCCCCGGACATCCCGCACAGATACGCAGTATTTT.